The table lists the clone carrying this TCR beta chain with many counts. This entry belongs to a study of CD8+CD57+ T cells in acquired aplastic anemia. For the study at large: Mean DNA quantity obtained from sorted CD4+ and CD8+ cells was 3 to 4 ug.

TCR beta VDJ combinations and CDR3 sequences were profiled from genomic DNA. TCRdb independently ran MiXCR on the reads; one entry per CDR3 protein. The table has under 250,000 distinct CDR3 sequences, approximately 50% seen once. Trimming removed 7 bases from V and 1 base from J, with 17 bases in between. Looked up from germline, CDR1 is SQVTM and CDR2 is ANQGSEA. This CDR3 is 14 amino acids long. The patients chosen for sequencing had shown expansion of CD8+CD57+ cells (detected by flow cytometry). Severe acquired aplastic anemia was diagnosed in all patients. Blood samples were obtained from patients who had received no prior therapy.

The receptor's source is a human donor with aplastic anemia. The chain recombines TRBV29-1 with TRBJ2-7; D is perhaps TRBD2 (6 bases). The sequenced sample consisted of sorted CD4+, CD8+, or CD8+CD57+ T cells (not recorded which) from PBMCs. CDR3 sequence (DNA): TGCAGCGCCTATACGGGAGATGGATCCTACGAGCAGTACTTC. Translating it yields CSAYTGDGSYEQYF.